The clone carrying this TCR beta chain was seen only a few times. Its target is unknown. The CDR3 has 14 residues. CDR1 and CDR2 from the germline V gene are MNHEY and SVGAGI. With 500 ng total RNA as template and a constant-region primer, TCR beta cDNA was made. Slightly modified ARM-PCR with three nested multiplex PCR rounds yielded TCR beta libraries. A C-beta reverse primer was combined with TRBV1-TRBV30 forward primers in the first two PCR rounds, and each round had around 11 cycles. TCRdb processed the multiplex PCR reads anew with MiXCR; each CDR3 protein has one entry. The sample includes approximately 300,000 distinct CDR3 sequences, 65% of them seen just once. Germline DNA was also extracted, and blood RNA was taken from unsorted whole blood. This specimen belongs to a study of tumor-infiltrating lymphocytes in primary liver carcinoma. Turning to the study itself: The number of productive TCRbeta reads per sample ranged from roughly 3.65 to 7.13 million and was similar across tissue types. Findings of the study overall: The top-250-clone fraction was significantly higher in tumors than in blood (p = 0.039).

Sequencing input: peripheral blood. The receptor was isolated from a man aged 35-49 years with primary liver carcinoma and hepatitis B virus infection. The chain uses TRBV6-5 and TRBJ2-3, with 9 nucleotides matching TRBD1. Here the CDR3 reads CVGSRDRDTNTQYF. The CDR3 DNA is TGTGTCGGCAGCCGGGACAGGGATACGAATACGCAGTATTTT.